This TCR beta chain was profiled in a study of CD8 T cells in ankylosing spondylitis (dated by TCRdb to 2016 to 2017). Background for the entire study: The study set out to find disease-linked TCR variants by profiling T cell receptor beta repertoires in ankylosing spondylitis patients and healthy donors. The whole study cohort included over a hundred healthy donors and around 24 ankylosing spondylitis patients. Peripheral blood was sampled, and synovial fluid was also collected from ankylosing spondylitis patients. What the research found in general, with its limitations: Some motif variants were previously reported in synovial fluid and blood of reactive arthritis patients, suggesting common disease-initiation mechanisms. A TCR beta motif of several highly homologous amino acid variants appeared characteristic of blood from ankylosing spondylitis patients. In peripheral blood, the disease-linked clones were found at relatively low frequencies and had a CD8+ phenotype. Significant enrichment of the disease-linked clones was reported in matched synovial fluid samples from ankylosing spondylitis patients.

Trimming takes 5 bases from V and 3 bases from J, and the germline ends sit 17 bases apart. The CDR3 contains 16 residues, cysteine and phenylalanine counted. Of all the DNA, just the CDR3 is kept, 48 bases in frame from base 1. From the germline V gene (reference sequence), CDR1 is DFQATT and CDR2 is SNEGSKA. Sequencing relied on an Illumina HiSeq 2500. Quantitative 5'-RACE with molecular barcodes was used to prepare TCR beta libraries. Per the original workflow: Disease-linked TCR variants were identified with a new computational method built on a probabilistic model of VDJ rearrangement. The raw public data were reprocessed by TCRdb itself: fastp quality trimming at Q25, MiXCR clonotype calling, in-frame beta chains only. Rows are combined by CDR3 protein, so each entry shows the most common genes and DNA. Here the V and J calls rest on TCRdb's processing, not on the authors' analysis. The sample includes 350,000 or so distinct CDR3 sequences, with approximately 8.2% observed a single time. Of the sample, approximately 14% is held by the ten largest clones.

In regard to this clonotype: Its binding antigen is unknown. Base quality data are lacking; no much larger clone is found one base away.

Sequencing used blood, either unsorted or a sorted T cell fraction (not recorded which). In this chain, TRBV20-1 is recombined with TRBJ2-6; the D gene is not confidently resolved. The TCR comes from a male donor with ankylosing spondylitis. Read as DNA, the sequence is TGCAGTGCTCGGACCCCGCGACGGAGTGGGGCCAACGTCCTGACTTTC. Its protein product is CSARTPRRSGANVLTF.